This T cell receptor (beta chain) comes out of a study of identical twins. Germline CDR1 and CDR2: WSHSY and SAAADI. The CDR3 loop spans 13 amino acids. Trimming took 10 bases from V and 5 from J; bases not matched to a gene: 5. One entry per CDR3 protein results from TCRdb running MiXCR on the 5' RACE reads. The sample includes under 1 million distinct CDR3 sequences, approximately 13% of them seen just once. This clonotype was observed many times. These sequences were also reported in another study, on yellow fever vaccine responses in identical twins.

The origin of this receptor is a woman aged 18-29 years in good health. The rearrangement joins TRBV10-2 to TRBJ2-5, with TRBD2 matching 12 bases. Sequencing was done on a sample of PBMCs. CDR3 sequence: CATLTSGGETQYF. The CDR3 region has the DNA TGCGCCACCTTGACTAGCGGGGGTGAGACCCAGTACTTC.